The entry that follows covers one TCR beta chain sequence. This CDR3 spans 11 amino acids. Trimming took off 7 bases at V and 6 bases at J, with 8 bases between the two ends. The germline CDR1 and CDR2 sequences are MDHEN and SYDVKM. The table came from immunoSEQ multiplex PCR; TCRdb's copy has only in-frame clones and leaves some out. In the table there are roughly 640,000 clones, under 80% of which are singletons. Investigators divided CD4+ cells into CD45RA+ naive and CD45RA-negative memory subsets. The data originate from a study of shared clonotypes between healthy human individuals. The J gene is TRBJ2-3, the V gene TRBV28; D gene ambiguous. The sequencing sample was made of memory CD4+ T cells sorted from blood. Regarding subset: CD45RA-negative fraction. The sequence derives from a woman under 40 in good health. The DNA of the CDR3 is TGTGCCAGCACTCTTTATGATACGCAGTATTTT. Encoded protein: CASTLYDTQYF. The full variable domain, rest sourced from reference TRBV28 and TRBJ2-3, is DVKVTQSSRYLVKRTGEKVFLECVQDMDHENMFWYRQDPGLGLRLIYFSYDVKMKEKGDIPEGYSVSREKKERFSLILESASTNQTSMYLCASTLYDTQYFGPGTRLTVL.